The 18 T cell receptor beta chains given below trace back to one sample, sequenced in a study of T cell repertoires in cytomegalovirus infection. TCRdb used MiXCR to reprocess the reads, holding one entry per CDR3 protein. This table holds about 240,000 distinct CDR3 sequences, 6% to 8% found once. Specimen: PBMCs. Source of these receptors: a human donor in good health (CMV status not recorded). Some clones in this sample may be carry-over from other donors' samples.

The chain couples TRBV28 to TRBJ2-1; 7 nucleotides line up with TRBD2. CDR1 and CDR2 (germline): MDHEN, SYDVKM. V lost 5 bases, J lost 4 bases, and 8 bases stayed unmatched. The CDR3 runs 15 residues. CDR3 loop: CASSGERGTYNEQFF. The CDR3 DNA follows: TGTGCCAGCAGTGGGGAGCGGGGTACGTACAATGAGCAGTTCTTC.

This clonotype was detected ten times or more. This CDR3 is CSAQQGASYEQYF. The CDR3, as DNA: TGCAGTGCTCAACAGGGGGCCTCCTACGAGCAGTACTTC. The chain uses TRBV20-1 and TRBJ2-7, with 9 bases aligning to TRBD1. The CDR3 is made up of 13 amino acids. Unmatched junction bases numbered 2, after V lost 5 bases and J lost 0 bases. Germline assignment: CDR1 DFQATT and CDR2 SNEGSKA (reference sequence).

This clonotype was seen more than once but under ten times. The genes are TRBV12-3 or TRBV12-4 and TRBJ2-1, with TRBD1 as a possible D gene (5 bases). The CDR3 runs to 15 residues. With 7 bases removed from V and 0 bases from J, the gap between germline ends came to 13 bases. Here the CDR3 reads CASTIDSDSYNEQFF. In DNA, the CDR3 is TGTGCCAGCACTATCGACAGTGACTCCTACAATGAGCAGTTCTTC.

Ten or more counts support this clonotype. The chain uses TRBV20-1 and TRBJ2-7; 7 nucleotides match TRBD1. CDR3 length: 13 residues. J gave up 0 bases and V 6 bases, and 5 bases lay outside the gene matches. The germline gives CDR1 DFQATT, CDR2 SNEGSKA (reference sequence). CDR3 sequence: CSAKDRVSYEQYF. CDR3 in DNA: TGCAGTGCCAAAGACAGGGTCTCCTACGAGCAGTACTTC.

The table lists this clonotype with a few counts. V gene TRBV12-3 or TRBV12-4 combines with J gene TRBJ2-5; 13 nucleotides agree with TRBD2. The junction had 6 bases not matched to a gene; V was cut back by 8 bases and J by 0 bases. The CDR3 is 16 residues long. The CDR3 sequence: CASQLAGGLYQETQYF. The CDR3, as DNA: TGTGCCAGCCAACTAGCGGGGGGGTTATACCAAGAGACCCAGTACTTC.

This clonotype was detected many times. The chain couples TRBV6-1 to TRBJ1-1; a possible D gene is TRBD1 (5 bases). From germline, CDR1 is MNHNS and CDR2 SASEGT. V shed 6 bases and J shed 5 bases, with 16 bases lying between them. CDR3 length: 14 amino acids. CDR3 loop: CASSYQGEGTEAFF. DNA for the CDR3: TGTGCCAGCAGCTATCAGGGAGAAGGAACTGAAGCTTTCTTT.

This clonotype was recorded at least ten times. This CDR3 is CAWSQQGMVTGTQYF. The CDR3 bases are TGTGCCTGGAGCCAACAGGGCATGGTCACGGGGACCCAGTACTTC. This chain uses TRBV30 with TRBJ2-5; D might be TRBD1 (6 bases). In germline, CDR1 is GTSNPN, CDR2 SVGIG (reference sequence). The V gene lost 3 bases and the J gene lost 7 bases, with 21 bases spanning the gap. The CDR3 has 15 residues. Drawing the rest from reference TRBV30 and TRBJ2-5, the complete variable domain is SQTIHQWPATLVQPVGSPLSLECTVEGTSNPNLYWYRQAAGRGLQLLFYSVGIGQISSEVPQNLSASRPQDRQFILSSKKLLLSDSGFYLCAWSQQGMVTGTQYFGPGTRLLVL.

The table lists this clonotype with many counts. The rearrangement uses TRBV20-1 and TRBJ2-2; maybe TRBD1 (6 bases). V lost 3 bases and J lost 5, with 16 bases in between. CDR3 length: 15 residues. The V gene's germline CDR1 is DFQATT and CDR2 SNEGSKA (reference sequence). The CDR3 spells CSASSTGKGTGELFF. The CDR3 DNA follows: TGCAGTGCTAGTAGCACAGGGAAGGGGACCGGGGAGCTGTTTTTT.

This clonotype was counted at least ten times. The V and J genes are TRBV7-2 and TRBJ2-2, with D tentatively TRBD1 (5 bases). Germline lookup yields CDR1 SGHTA and CDR2 FQGNSA. CDR3 length: 15 residues. The V gene lost 5 bases and the J gene lost 5 bases, with 15 bases spanning the gap. The CDR3 region is CASSRRQTRTGELFF. Here the CDR3 DNA reads TGTGCCAGCAGCCGTCGACAGACTCGAACCGGGGAGCTGTTTTTT.

This clonotype has a handful of counts. J is TRBJ2-1 and V is TRBV2; D unclear. The CDR3 contains 12 residues. Germline V gives CDR1 SNHLY, CDR2 FYNNEI. The CDR3 bases are TGTGCTATAAAGAGCTCCTACAATGAGCAGTTCTTC. Amino acids: CAIKSSYNEQFF.

The gene calls are TRBV6-2 or TRBV6-3 and TRBJ1-5; 7 bases match TRBD1. The CDR3 is 15 amino acids. J lost 2 bases, V lost 6 bases, and 7 bases had no gene match. CDR1 and CDR2 from the germline V gene are MNHEY and SVGEGT. The CDR3 DNA follows: TGTGCCAGCAGGGTACAGGGGCCGGGCAATCAGCCCCAGCATTTT. Translated: CASRVQGPGNQPQHF.

This clonotype was picked up many times. J is TRBJ1-5 and V is TRBV30; a possible D gene is TRBD1 (5 bases). Trimming pared 3 bases from V and 5 bases from J, leaving 14 bases between. The CDR3 has 14 residues. Per germline, CDR1 GTSNPN and CDR2 SVGIG (reference sequence). The CDR3 DNA follows: TGTGCCTGGAGGACCTCCGGGGGATATCAGCCCCAGCATTTT. Translating gives CAWRTSGGYQPQHF.

In this sample, this clonotype turned up many times. The rearrangement joins TRBV29-1 to TRBJ1-1; D gene ambiguous. The germline CDR1 and CDR2 sequences are SQVTM and ANQGSEA. Between the trimmed V and J ends, which lost 7 bases and 0 bases, there was a span of 9 bases. This CDR3 has 12 amino acids. CDR3: CSGENMNTEAFF. Written as DNA, the CDR3 is TGCAGCGGGGAGAATATGAACACTGAAGCTTTCTTT.

This clonotype was observed many times. V is TRBV25-1 and J is TRBJ1-6; 10 bases line up with TRBD1. Germline V CDR1 and CDR2: MGHDK, SYGVNS. The ends lost 4 bases at V and 7 bases at J; junction bases unmatched: 4. This CDR3 contains 15 residues. The DNA of the CDR3 is TGTGCCAGCAGTGTGGGACAGGGGCCGAATTCACCCCTCCACTTT. It yields the protein CASSVGQGPNSPLHF.

This clonotype was observed at least ten times. The V call is TRBV7-2, the J call TRBJ2-5; 11 bases map to TRBD1. The CDR3 extends over 18 amino acids. Germline lookup yields CDR1 SGHTA and CDR2 FQGNSA. Unmatched junction bases numbered 14, after V lost 3 bases and J lost 5 bases. CDR3 nucleotide sequence: TGTGCCAGCAGCTTCCTCCAAAAGTGGACAGGGGGCGCGGAGACCCAGTACTTC. It translates to CASSFLQKWTGGAETQYF. The whole variable domain, remainder taken from reference TRBV7-2 and TRBJ2-5, is GAGVSQSPSNKVTEKGKDVELRCDPISGHTALYWYRQSLGQGLEFLIYFQGNSAPDKSGLPSDRFSAERTGGSVSTLTIQRTQQEDSAVYLCASSFLQKWTGGAETQYFGPGTRLLVL.

This clonotype was recorded at least ten times. V usage is TRBV7-2 and J usage is TRBJ2-4; D is perhaps TRBD2 (6 bases). V gave up 1 base and J gave up 0 bases, with 10 bases separating them. This CDR3 region has 16 residues. The V gene's germline CDR1 is SGHTA and CDR2 FQGNSA. DNA of the CDR3: TGTGCCAGCAGCTTAGTGGCGGGGTTAGCCAAAAACATTCAGTACTTC. It codes for CASSLVAGLAKNIQYF.

This clonotype was seen many times. This sequence joins TRBV7-9 and TRBJ1-5; tentatively, D is TRBD1 (6 bases). Between the trimmed V and J ends, which lost 5 bases and 5 bases, there was a span of 13 bases. The CDR3 spans 14 residues. Germline loops: CDR1 SEHNR, CDR2 FQNEAQ (reference sequence). The chain's CDR3 is CASSPGQPDQPQHF. DNA of the CDR3: TGTGCCAGCAGCCCCGGACAGCCTGATCAGCCCCAGCATTTT.

This clonotype has only a few counts. The chain has TRBV11-2 and TRBJ1-2; no reliable D call. The CDR3 sequence is 14 residues long. Germline lookup yields CDR1 SGHAT and CDR2 FQNNGV. V was cut by 0 bases and J by 6 bases, with 11 bases left in between. CDR3 amino acids: CASSLDRREHGYTF. In nucleotides, the CDR3 is TGTGCCAGCAGCTTAGATCGCCGGGAGCATGGCTACACCTTC.